This TCR beta chain comes out of a study of T cell repertoires in cytomegalovirus infection. In the study overall: Based on public TCR beta signatures, there were indications of CMV infection and of a matching HLA type. Overall study findings and caveats: Across the ex vivo response, the dominant clonotypes were HLA-C-restricted CMV-specific TCR beta clonotypes. Cumulative frequency (of public TCR beta family members) identified carriers of CMV plus the relevant HLA.

In this sample, this clonotype turned up many times. Its antigen is unknown. TCRdb recomputed calls from the reads with MiXCR, one row per CDR3 protein. The sample holds about 680,000 distinct CDR3 sequences, approximately 24% seen once. Germline V lookup: CDR1 DFQATT, CDR2 SNEGSKA (reference sequence). V was pared by 0 bases and J by 1 base, with 6 bases between. This CDR3 comprises 14 residues. The TCR was taken from a human donor in good health (CMV status not recorded). Some clones in this sample may be carry-over from other donors' samples. This chain connects TRBV20-1 to TRBJ2-2; D is undetermined. The sequenced sample was CD8+ T cells from PBMCs. As DNA, the CDR3 is TGCAGTGCTAGAGATGGTAGGAACACCGGGGAGCTGTTTTTT. This gives the protein CSARDGRNTGELFF.